This record covers a single TCR beta chain. Authors' methods: Reference gene primer amplification yielded estimated nucleated cell counts. Clones were read by immunoSEQ multiplex PCR, and TCRdb kept only the in-frame ones, dropping some. That table supplies the V and J calls and clone size; D and trimming were determined from the DNA. The sample holds 300,000 or so clones; 86% are singletons and the top ten take around 1.5%. Germline V lookup: CDR1 SGHRS, CDR2 YFSETQ. The V gene end was trimmed by 4 bases and the J gene end by 1 base; junction bases not matched to a gene: 5. The CDR3 sequence is 15 residues long. This sample was taken from a study of blood T cell repertoires in COVID-19. Study as a whole: The study drew acute and convalescent COVID-19 samples from the United States, Italy and Spain. T cells, B-cell-depleted T cells, or PBMCs supplied cDNA or gDNA.

This TCR was sampled from a woman between 50 and 59 years old with acute or convalescent COVID-19. This chain uses TRBV5-1 with TRBJ2-1, with 7 bases lining up with TRBD2. Material for sequencing was peripheral blood. In nucleotides, the CDR3 is TGCGCCAGCAGCCCAGCTAGCGGATCCTACAATGAGCAGTTCTTC. Translating gives CASSPASGSYNEQFF.